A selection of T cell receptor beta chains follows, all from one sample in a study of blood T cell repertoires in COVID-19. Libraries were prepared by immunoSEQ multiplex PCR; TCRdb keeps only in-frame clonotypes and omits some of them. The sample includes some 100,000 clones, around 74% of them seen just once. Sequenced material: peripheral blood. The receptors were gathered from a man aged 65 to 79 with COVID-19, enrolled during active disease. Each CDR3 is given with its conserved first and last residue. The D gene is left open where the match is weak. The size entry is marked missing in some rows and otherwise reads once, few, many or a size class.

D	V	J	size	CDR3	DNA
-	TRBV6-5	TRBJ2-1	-	CASSRRDEQFF	TGTGCCAGCAGTAGGAGGGATGAGCAGTTCTTC
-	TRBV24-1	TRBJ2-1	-	CATSDSRGSRGGNEQFF	TGTGCCACCAGTGATTCCCGAGGATCGCGCGGTGGGAATGAGCAGTTCTTC
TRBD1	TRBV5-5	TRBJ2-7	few	CASSPRDSYEQYF	TGTGCCAGCAGCCCCCGGGACAGCTACGAGCAGTACTTC
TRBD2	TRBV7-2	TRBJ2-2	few	CASSTYASGVGTGELFF	TGTGCCAGCAGTACTTATGCTAGCGGGGTGGGCACCGGGGAGCTGTTTTTT
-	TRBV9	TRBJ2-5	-	CASSPRNGETQYF	TGTGCCAGCAGCCCTAGGAACGGGGAGACCCAGTACTTC
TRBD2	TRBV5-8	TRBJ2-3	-	CASSLGLAVTDTQYF	TGTGCCAGCAGCTTGGGACTAGCGGTCACAGATACGCAGTATTTT
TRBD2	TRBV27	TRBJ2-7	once	CASRLGTNYEQYF	TGTGCCAGCAGGCTCGGGACTAACTACGAGCAGTACTTC
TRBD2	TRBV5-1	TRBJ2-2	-	CASSLAAGGSGELFF	TGCGCCAGCAGCTTGGCTGCGGGAGGCTCCGGGGAGCTGTTTTTT
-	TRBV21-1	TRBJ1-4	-	CASSKDPRTGGREKLFF	TGTGCCAGCAGCAAAGACCCTCGGACAGGGGGAAGAGAAAAACTGTTTTTT
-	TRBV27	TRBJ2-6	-	CASSFYRTEFSSGANVLTF	TGTGCCAGCAGTTTCTACCGGACAGAGTTTAGCTCTGGGGCCAACGTCCTGACTTTC
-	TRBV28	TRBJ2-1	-	CASSFGAGPPQNEQFF	TGTGCCAGCAGTTTTGGGGCGGGACCACCCCAGAATGAGCAGTTCTTC
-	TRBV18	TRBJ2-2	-	CASSKQPSNTGELFF	TGTGCCAGCTCAAAACAGCCGTCGAACACCGGGGAGCTGTTTTTT
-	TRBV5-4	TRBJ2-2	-	CASSLESDSNTGELFF	TGTGCCAGCAGCTTGGAGTCGGACTCCAACACCGGGGAGCTGTTTTTT
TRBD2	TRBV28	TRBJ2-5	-	CASSGDRLLAGGKQETQYF	TGTGCCAGCAGTGGGGACAGGTTATTAGCGGGAGGAAAGCAAGAGACCCAGTACTTC
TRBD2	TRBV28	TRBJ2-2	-	CASSLSGSGTGELFF	TGTGCCAGCAGTTTGAGCGGGAGTGGCACCGGGGAGCTGTTTTTT
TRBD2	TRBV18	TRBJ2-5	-	CASSPPGAGGLQETQYF	TGTGCCAGCTCACCACCCGGAGCGGGAGGGTTACAAGAGACCCAGTACTTC
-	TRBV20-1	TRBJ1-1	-	CKRGTVTEAFF	TGCAAGCGGGGCACGGTCACTGAAGCTTTCTTT
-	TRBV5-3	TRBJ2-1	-	CARSLAGFNEQFF	TGTGCCAGAAGCTTGGCAGGGTTCAATGAGCAGTTCTTC
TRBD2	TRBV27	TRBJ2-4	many	CASSPRAGEHIQYF	TGTGCCAGCAGCCCCCGAGCGGGAGAACACATTCAGTACTTC
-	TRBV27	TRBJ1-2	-	CASSHDRGNYGYTF	TGTGCCAGCAGCCATGACCGCGGTAACTATGGCTACACCTTC
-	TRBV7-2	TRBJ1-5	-	CASSFDGGNQPQHF	TGTGCCAGCAGCTTCGACGGAGGAAATCAGCCCCAGCATTTT
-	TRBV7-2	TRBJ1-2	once	CASSLFNPGRDYGYTF	TGTGCCAGCAGCTTATTTAATCCCGGGAGGGACTATGGCTACACCTTC
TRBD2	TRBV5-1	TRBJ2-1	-	CASIPLAGSYNEQFF	TGCGCCAGCATACCCTTAGCGGGATCCTACAATGAGCAGTTCTTC
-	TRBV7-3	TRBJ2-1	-	CASSSQGPPLDEQFF	TGTGCCAGCAGCTCGCAGGGCCCCCCTTTAGATGAGCAGTTCTTC
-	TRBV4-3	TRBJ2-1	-	CASSQDSGAYNEQFF	TGCGCCAGCAGCCAAGATAGCGGAGCATACAATGAGCAGTTCTTC
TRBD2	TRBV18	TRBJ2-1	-	CASSPQALAGGNEQFF	TGTGCCAGCTCACCTCAGGCACTAGCGGGAGGCAATGAGCAGTTCTTC
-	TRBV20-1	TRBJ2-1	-	CSADGYNEQFF	TGCAGTGCTGACGGGTACAATGAGCAGTTCTTC
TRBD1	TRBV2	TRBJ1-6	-	CASRGTGRYNSPLHF	TGTGCCAGCAGGGGGACAGGGCGTTACAATTCACCCCTCCACTTT
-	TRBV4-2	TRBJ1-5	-	CASSQEPDQPQHF	TGTGCCAGCAGCCAAGAACCGGATCAGCCCCAGCATTTT
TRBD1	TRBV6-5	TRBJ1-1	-	CASSLTGQGAEAFF	TGTGCCAGCAGTTTGACAGGGCAAGGGGCTGAAGCTTTCTTT
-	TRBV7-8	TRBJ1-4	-	CASSLARGWDEKLFF	TGTGCCAGCAGCTTAGCGCGGGGATGGGATGAAAAACTGTTTTTT
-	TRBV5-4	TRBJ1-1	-	CASSPPKGHDTEAFF	TGTGCCAGCAGCCCCCCGAAGGGGCACGACACTGAAGCTTTCTTT
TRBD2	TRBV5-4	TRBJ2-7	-	CASSHGTSGSYEQYF	TGTGCCAGCAGCCACGGGACTAGCGGTTCCTACGAGCAGTACTTC
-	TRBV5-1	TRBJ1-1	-	CASSLGGGLGTEAFF	TGCGCCAGCAGCTTGGGGGGAGGGTTGGGGACTGAAGCTTTCTTT
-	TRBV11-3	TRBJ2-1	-	CASSYNSYNEQFF	TGTGCCAGCAGCTATAACTCCTACAATGAGCAGTTCTTC
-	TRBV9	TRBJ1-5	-	CASSVTGTYQPQHF	TGTGCCAGCAGCGTTACAGGGACGTATCAGCCCCAGCATTTT
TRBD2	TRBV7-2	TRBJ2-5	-	CASSLPRTSGNRETQYF	TGTGCCAGCAGCTTACCCCGGACTAGCGGGAATAGGGAGACCCAGTACTTC
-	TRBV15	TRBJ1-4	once	CATRVDSSGEKLFF	TGTGCCACCAGGGTGGACAGCTCGGGGGAAAAACTGTTTTTT
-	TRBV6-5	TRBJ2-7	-	CASSYSGGWGHEQYF	TGTGCCAGCAGTTACTCAGGCGGATGGGGCCACGAGCAGTACTTC
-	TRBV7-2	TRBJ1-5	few	CASSLDIRQPQHF	TGTGCCAGCAGCTTAGACATCCGACAGCCCCAGCATTTT
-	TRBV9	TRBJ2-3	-	CASSVGPGYTDTQYF	TGTGCCAGCAGCGTAGGTCCGGGATACACAGATACGCAGTATTTT
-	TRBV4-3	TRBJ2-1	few	CASSQGRDTYNEQFF	TGCGCCAGCAGCCAAGGGCGGGATACCTACAATGAGCAGTTCTTC